This TCR beta chain derives from a study of beta chain features in type 1 diabetes. Findings and limits, study-wide: People with Type 1 diabetes carried modestly yet significantly shorter TCRB CDR3s in all four CD4+ subsets. TCRB repertoires of naive, central memory and Treg cells appeared more similar among patients than among healthy donors. Any HLA type influence on TCRB rearrangement was left unresolved here. Patients with type 1 diabetes showed fewer VDJ junction insertions and more deletions.

A single heparinised blood sample, averaging roughly 0.11 L, was obtained per donor. The study reverse transcribed the entire isolated RNA, so it sequenced expressed TCRB transcripts. The protocol was immunoSEQ multiplex PCR, while the TCRdb copy is restricted to in-frame clones and leaves out a portion. This table has about 150,000 clones, roughly 7.1% appearing once. A remark on this clone: Its antigen is still unknown.

V shed 2 bases and J 2 bases; nucleotides not matched to a gene: 3. The CDR3 has 15 amino acids. In germline, CDR1 is SGHRS, CDR2 YFSETQ. The chain carries TRBV5-1 and TRBJ2-5, with 10 positions matching TRBD1. This TCR was sampled from a woman in her 40s with type 1 diabetes. The sample was central memory CD4+ T cells from blood. The CDR3 region is CASSLGGQGQETQYF. The CDR3 coding sequence is TGCGCCAGCAGCTTAGGGGGACAGGGGCAAGAGACCCAGTACTTC.